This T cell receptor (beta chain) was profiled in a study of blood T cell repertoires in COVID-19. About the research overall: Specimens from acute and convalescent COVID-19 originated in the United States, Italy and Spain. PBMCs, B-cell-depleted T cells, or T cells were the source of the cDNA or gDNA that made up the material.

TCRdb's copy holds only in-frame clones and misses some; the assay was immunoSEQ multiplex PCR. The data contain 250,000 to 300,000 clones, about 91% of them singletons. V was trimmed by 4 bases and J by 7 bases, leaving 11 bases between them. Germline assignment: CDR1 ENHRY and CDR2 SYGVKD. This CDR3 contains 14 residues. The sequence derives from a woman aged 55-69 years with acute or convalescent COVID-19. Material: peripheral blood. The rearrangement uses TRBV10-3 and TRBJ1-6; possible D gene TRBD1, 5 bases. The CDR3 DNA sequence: TGTGCCATCAGTGGGGGACTAGGAAATTCACCCCTCCACTTT. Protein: CAISGGLGNSPLHF.